A single T cell receptor beta chain is shown here with its context. Its specificity is not known. TCRdb analysed the 5' RACE reads with MiXCR anew, one entry per CDR3 protein. The data contain approximately 150,000 distinct CDR3 sequences, roughly 15% of them singletons. The entry originates in a study of T-cell memory formation after mild COVID-19. The study's findings and limits: Pre-infection memory carried some responding clones, suggesting that cross-reactive memory joined.

The V end lost 2 bases, the J end lost 9 bases, and 17 bases lay between the germline ends. CDR1 and CDR2 from the germline V gene are GTSNPN and SVGIG (reference sequence). The CDR3 has 15 residues. The gene calls are TRBV30 and TRBJ1-6, with D unclear. The clonotype was recovered from an adult woman who had mild COVID-19 (a few samples of this study predate the infection). Cell type and time point are not known. Sequenced input: PBMCs or a T cell subset sorted from them (not recorded which). The CDR3: CAWSLSVSLGSPLHF. The CDR3 coding sequence is TGTGCCTGGAGTCTGAGCGTTTCGTTGGGTTCACCCCTCCACTTT.